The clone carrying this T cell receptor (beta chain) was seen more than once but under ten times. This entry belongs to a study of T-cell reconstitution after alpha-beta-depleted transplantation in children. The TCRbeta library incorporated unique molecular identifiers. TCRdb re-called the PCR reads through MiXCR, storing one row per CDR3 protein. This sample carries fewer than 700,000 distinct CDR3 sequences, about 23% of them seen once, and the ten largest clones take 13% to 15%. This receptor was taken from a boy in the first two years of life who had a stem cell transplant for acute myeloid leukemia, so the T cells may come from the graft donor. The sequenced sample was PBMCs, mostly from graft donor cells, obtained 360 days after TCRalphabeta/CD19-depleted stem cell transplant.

In nucleotides, the CDR3 is TGCAGTGCTGGGGGCCCAGACCAGACCCAGTACTTC. Amino acid sequence: CSAGGPDQTQYF. J is TRBJ2-5 and V is TRBV20-1; D may be TRBD1 (6 bases). With 5 bases removed from V and 6 bases from J, the gap between germline ends came to 13 bases. CDR1 is DFQATT, CDR2 SNEGSKA, per germline (reference sequence). The CDR3 totals 12 residues.